This T cell receptor beta chain emerged from a study of follicular helper T cells after annual influenza vaccination. The overall study: Across the 2013-2014, 2014-2015 and 2015-2016 vaccination seasons, some subjects were resampled.

Method: immunoSEQ multiplex PCR; TCRdb's copy keeps in-frame clones and lacks some. Found here are 2,500 to 3,500 clones, about 81% of them singletons; the top ten hold about 1.2%. Time point of the sample: 2014-2015 season, 7 days after vaccination. Each time point used roughly 35 to 100 mL of blood. In this sample, this clone turned up once. Antigen specificity is unknown. Germline is not matched at one junction end, which may reflect a read error. Study-wide findings and caveats: Change in circulating plasmablasts correlated with ICOS+CD38+ cTfh clonality change.

The germline V gene encodes CDR1 SSHAT and CDR2 FNYEAQ (reference sequence). The CDR3 length is 14 residues. Sequenced here: CXCR5+ CD38- circulating T follicular helper cells from blood, sampled 7 days after influenza vaccination. Subset meaning: circulating Tfh, non-naive CD4+CXCR5+PD-1+ (ICOS+CD38+ or ICOS-CD38-). This receptor was obtained from an adult who received the influenza vaccine. This chain links TRBV7-7 with TRBJ2-5, with unresolved D. For the CDR3, the DNA is TGTGCTAGCAGCTTAGGGCCCACCATGGAGACCCAGTACTTC. This sequence encodes CASSLGPTMETQYF.